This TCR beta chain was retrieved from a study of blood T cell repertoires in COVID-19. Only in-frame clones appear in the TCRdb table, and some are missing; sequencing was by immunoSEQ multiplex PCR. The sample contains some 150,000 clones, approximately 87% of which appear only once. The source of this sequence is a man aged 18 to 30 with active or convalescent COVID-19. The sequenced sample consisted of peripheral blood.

This chain's CDR3 is CSATRTIVQFF. CDR3 coding DNA: TGCAGTGCTACTAGGACTATCGTGCAGTTCTTC. The genes are TRBV20-1 and TRBJ2-1; TRBD2 might be the D (6 bases). V lost 4 bases and J lost 12, with 13 bases in between. From germline, CDR1 is DFQATT and CDR2 SNEGSKA (reference sequence). The CDR3 sequence is 11 residues long.